These 7 T cell receptor beta chains came from one sample sequenced in a study of Ad26.COV2.S vaccination and SARS-CoV-2 variants. The treatment: 15 to 20 received Ad26.COV2.S at low or high dose, single or two shots; 5 received placebo; per-sample allocation not given. Sampling was done on day 63 after the first vaccine or placebo injection. Repertoires were generated with immunoSEQ multiplex PCR, while TCRdb's copy carries only in-frame clones and drops some. The table shows roughly 400,000 clones, with 90% occurring only once. The sequencing used peripheral blood, collected in a trial of Ad26.COV2.S vaccine versus placebo. The receptors come from a person aged 18-60 years who received the Ad26.COV2.S COVID-19 vaccine or a placebo.

This rearrangement joins TRBV3-1 (or the pseudogene TRBV3-2) to TRBJ2-3; the D is unclear. Trimming removed 0 bases from V and 9 bases from J, with 4 bases in between. The CDR3 runs 11 residues. Germline V gene data show CDR1 as LGHDT and CDR2 as YNNKEL (reference sequence). The CDR3, as DNA: TGTGCCAGCAGCCAAGAAGGGACGCAGTATTTT. Protein: CASSQEGTQYF.

The chain has TRBV5-4 and TRBJ2-5; 15 bases align to TRBD2. Germline V CDR1 and CDR2: SGHNT, YYREEE (reference sequence). The junction had 4 bases not matched to a gene; V was cut back by 0 bases and J by 4 bases. CDR3 length: 17 residues. CDR3 region: CASSLGGLAGGAETQYF. Here the CDR3 DNA reads TGTGCCAGCAGCTTGGGGGGACTAGCGGGAGGAGCAGAGACCCAGTACTTC.

The chain joins TRBV4-1 to TRBJ2-2; D not resolved. In germline, CDR1 is MGHRA, CDR2 YSYEKL. The ends were cut back, 0 bases at V and 1 base at J, with 6 bases in the middle. This CDR3 has 15 residues. CDR3 in amino acids: CASSQDTLNTGELFF. The DNA for the CDR3 is TGCGCCAGCAGCCAAGATACCCTGAACACCGGGGAGCTGTTTTTT.

The chain employs TRBV6-5 and TRBJ2-7, with a possible D match to TRBD1 (5 bases). Germline V lookup: CDR1 MNHEY, CDR2 SVGAGI. The CDR3 is 12 residues long. The V gene lost 4 bases and the J gene lost 7 bases, with 11 bases spanning the gap. CDR3 loop: CASSSTPGEQYF. CDR3 sequence (DNA): TGTGCCAGCAGTTCCACTCCAGGGGAGCAGTACTTC.

This rearrangement joins TRBV5-1 to TRBJ2-7; TRBD1 matches at 12 bases. V was pared by 3 bases and J by 4 bases, with 5 bases of the junction left unmatched. Germline loops: CDR1 SGHRS, CDR2 YFSETQ. CDR3 length: 15 residues. CDR3: CASSWDRGLPYEQYF. CDR3 DNA: TGCGCCAGCAGCTGGGACAGGGGGCTCCCTTACGAGCAGTACTTC.

The chain carries TRBV27 and TRBJ2-1, with D maybe TRBD2 (6 bases). The germline V and J ends were trimmed by 4 bases and 3 bases, with 19 bases remaining between them. Germline V gene lookup returns CDR1 MNHEY and CDR2 SMNVEV (reference sequence). This CDR3 region has 17 residues. CDR3 nucleotides: TGTGCCAGCAGTTCCCCCGGAAGTGCGGGAATCTACAATGAGCAGTTCTTC. Translated, it gives CASSSPGSAGIYNEQFF.

This clone showed up just once. CDR3 in DNA: TGCAGCGCTGGGACAGGGGGCGAGCAGTACTTC. Translating it yields CSAGTGGEQYF. The chain uses TRBV29-1 and TRBJ2-7; 11 positions match TRBD1. The CDR3 is made up of 11 amino acids. V was clipped by 7 bases and J by 6 bases; unmatched bases: 2. Germline CDR1 and CDR2: SQVTM and ANQGSEA.